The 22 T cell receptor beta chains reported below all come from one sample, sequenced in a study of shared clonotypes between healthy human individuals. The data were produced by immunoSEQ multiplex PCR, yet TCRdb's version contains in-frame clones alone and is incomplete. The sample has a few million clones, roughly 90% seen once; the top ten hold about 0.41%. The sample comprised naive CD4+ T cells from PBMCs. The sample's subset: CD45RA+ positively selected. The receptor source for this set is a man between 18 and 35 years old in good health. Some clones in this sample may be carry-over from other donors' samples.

This CDR3 reads CASTRTTNEKLFF. Written as DNA, the CDR3 is TGTGCCAGCACAAGGACAACTAATGAAAAACTGTTTTTT. The chain has TRBV6-1 and TRBJ1-4; D not certain. V lost 7 bases to trimming and J lost 0 bases, with 6 bases between them. CDR1 and CDR2 (germline): MNHNS, SASEGT. The CDR3 is 13 residues long.

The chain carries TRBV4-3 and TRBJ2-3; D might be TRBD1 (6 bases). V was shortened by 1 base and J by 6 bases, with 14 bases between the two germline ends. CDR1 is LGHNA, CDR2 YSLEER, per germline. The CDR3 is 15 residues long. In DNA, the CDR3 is TGCGCCAGCAGCCAAGTTACAGGGTTGGGCGATACGCAGTATTTT. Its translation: CASSQVTGLGDTQYF.

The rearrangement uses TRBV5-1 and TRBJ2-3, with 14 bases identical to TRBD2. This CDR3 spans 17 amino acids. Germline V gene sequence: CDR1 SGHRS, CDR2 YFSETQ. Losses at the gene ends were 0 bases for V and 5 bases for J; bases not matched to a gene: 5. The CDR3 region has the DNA TGCGCCAGCAGCTTGGAGGGACTAGCGGGAGATCTAGATACGCAGTATTTT. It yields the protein CASSLEGLAGDLDTQYF.

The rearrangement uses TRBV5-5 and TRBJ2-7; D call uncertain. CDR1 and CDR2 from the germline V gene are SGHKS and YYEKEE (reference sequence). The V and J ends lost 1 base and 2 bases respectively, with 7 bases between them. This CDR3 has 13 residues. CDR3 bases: TGTGCCAGCAGCTTGAACAGCCCCTACGAGCAGTACTTC. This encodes CASSLNSPYEQYF.

In DNA form, the CDR3 reads TGTGCCAGCAGTCCACTTAGGGGGCTCCAGAGCACAGATACGCAGTATTTT. It encodes CASSPLRGLQSTDTQYF. V gene TRBV7-9 combines with J gene TRBJ2-3, with 7 nucleotides matching TRBD1. V lost 6 bases and J lost 0; bases outside the gene matches: 12. The CDR3 is 17 residues long. The germline gives CDR1 SEHNR, CDR2 FQNEAQ (reference sequence). The whole variable domain, filled in from reference TRBV7-9 and TRBJ2-3, reads DTGVSQNPRHKITKRGQNVTFRCDPISEHNRLYWYRQTLGQGPEFLTYFQNEAQLEKSRLLSDRFSAERPKGSFSTLEIQRTEQGDSAMYLCASSPLRGLQSTDTQYFGPGTRLTVL.

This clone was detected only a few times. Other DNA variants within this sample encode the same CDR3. The CDR3 sequence: CASSSGLAAQETQYF. The DNA of the CDR3 is TGCGCCAGCAGCTCGGGACTAGCGGCACAAGAGACCCAGTACTTC. The chain has TRBV5-1 and TRBJ2-5, with 11 bases identical to TRBD2. The CDR3 length is 15 residues. Trimming at V came to 3 bases and at J to 2 bases, leaving 3 bases not matched to a gene. Germline CDR1 SGHRS, CDR2 YFSETQ.

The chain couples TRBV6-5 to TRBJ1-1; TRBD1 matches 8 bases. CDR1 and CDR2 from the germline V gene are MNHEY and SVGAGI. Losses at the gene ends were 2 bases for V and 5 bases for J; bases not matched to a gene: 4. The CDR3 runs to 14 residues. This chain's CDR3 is CASSYTRQGTEAFF. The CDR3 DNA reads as TGTGCCAGCAGTTACACAAGACAGGGGACTGAAGCTTTCTTT.

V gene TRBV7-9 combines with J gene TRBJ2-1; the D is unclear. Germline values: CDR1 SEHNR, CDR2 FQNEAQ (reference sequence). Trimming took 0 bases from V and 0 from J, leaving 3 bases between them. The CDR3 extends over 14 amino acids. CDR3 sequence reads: CASSLAVSYNEQFF. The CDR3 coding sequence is TGTGCCAGCAGCTTAGCGGTCTCCTACAATGAGCAGTTCTTC.

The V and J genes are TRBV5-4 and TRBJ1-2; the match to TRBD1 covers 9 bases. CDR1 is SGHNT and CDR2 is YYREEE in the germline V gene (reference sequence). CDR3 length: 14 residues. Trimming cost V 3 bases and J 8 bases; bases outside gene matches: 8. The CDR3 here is CASSSRDRARGYTF. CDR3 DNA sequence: TGTGCCAGCAGCTCCCGGGACAGGGCTCGAGGCTACACCTTC.

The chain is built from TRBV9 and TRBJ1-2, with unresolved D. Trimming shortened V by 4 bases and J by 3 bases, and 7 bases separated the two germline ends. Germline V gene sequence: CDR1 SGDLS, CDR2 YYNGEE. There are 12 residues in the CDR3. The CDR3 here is CASSTEYYGYTF. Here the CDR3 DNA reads TGTGCCAGCAGCACTGAGTACTATGGCTACACCTTC.

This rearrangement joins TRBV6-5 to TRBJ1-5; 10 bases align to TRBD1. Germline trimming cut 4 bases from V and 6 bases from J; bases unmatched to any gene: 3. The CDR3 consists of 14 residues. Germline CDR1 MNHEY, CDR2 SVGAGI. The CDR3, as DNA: TGTGCCAGCAGTTGGGACAGGGGCGGTCAGCCCCAGCATTTT. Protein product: CASSWDRGGQPQHF.

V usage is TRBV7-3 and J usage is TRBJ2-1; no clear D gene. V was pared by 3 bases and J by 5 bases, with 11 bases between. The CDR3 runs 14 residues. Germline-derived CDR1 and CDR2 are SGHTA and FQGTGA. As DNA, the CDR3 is TGTGCCAGCAGCTTGGCCTCGTGGGACAATGAGCAGTTCTTC. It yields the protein CASSLASWDNEQFF. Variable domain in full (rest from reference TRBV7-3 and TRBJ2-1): GAGVSQTPSNKVTEKGKYVELRCDPISGHTALYWYRQSLGQGPEFLIYFQGTGAADDSGLPNDRFFAVRPEGSVSTLKIQRTERGDSAVYLCASSLASWDNEQFFGPGTRLTVL.

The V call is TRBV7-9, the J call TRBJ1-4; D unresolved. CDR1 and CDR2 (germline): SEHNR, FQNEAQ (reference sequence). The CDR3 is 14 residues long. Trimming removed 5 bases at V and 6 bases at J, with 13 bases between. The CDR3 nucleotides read TGTGCCAGCAGCCGTTCTTGGCCTCATGAAAAACTGTTTTTT. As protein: CASSRSWPHEKLFF.

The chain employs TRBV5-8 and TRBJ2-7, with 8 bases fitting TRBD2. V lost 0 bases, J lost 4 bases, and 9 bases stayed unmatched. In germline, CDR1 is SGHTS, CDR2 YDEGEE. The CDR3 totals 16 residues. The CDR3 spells CASSLGPSGSSYEQYF. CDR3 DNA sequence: TGTGCCAGCAGCTTGGGCCCCAGCGGGAGTAGTTACGAGCAGTACTTC.

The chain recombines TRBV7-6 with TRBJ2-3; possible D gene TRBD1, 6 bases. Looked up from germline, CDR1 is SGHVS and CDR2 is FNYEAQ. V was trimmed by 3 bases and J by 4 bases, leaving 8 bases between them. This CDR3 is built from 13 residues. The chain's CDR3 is CASSLRQADTQYF. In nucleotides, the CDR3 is TGTGCCAGCAGCTTGAGACAGGCAGATACGCAGTATTTT.

The CDR3 DNA reads as TGCGCCAGCAGCCAAGCTTCCTCGAGGGCAGATACGCAGTATTTT. This translates into CASSQASSRADTQYF. The gene calls are TRBV4-1 and TRBJ2-3, with D tentatively TRBD2 (5 bases). CDR1 is MGHRA, CDR2 YSYEKL, per germline. V was pared by 1 base and J by 4 bases, with 12 bases between. This CDR3 has 15 amino acids.

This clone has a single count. The CDR3 spells CASSLAEQGETQYF. DNA of the CDR3: TGTGCCAGCAGCTTAGCGGAGCAGGGGGAGACCCAGTACTTC. The rearrangement joins TRBV7-8 to TRBJ2-5; D is possibly TRBD1 (6 bases). This CDR3 region has 14 residues. Germline V gene lookup returns CDR1 SGHVS and CDR2 FQNEAQ. Deletions cut 0 bases from V and 5 bases from J, with 10 bases between.

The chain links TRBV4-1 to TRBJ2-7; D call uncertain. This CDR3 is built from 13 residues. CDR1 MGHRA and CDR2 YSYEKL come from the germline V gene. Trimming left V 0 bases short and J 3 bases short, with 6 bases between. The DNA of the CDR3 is TGCGCCAGCAGCCAAGATCGTAACTACGAGCAGTACTTC. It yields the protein CASSQDRNYEQYF.

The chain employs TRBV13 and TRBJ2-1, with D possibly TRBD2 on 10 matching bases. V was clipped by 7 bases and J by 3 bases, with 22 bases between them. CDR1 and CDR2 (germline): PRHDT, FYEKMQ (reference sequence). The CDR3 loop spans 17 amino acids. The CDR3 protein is CASKTGGRTSGYNEQFF. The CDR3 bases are TGTGCCAGCAAGACAGGGGGAAGGACTAGCGGCTACAATGAGCAGTTCTTC.

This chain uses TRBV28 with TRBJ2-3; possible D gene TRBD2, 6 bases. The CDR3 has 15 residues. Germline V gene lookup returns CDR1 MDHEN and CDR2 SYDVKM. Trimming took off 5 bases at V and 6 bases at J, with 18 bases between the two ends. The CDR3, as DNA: TGTGCCAGCAGTGACACGCCTAGTGGGAGGGATACGCAGTATTTT. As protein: CASSDTPSGRDTQYF.

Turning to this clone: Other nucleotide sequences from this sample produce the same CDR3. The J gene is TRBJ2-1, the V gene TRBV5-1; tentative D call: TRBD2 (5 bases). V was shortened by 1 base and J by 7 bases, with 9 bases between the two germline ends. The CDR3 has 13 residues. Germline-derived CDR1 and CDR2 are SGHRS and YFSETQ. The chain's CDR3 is CASSLLPGNEQFF. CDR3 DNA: TGCGCCAGCAGCTTGCTACCGGGGAATGAGCAGTTCTTC.

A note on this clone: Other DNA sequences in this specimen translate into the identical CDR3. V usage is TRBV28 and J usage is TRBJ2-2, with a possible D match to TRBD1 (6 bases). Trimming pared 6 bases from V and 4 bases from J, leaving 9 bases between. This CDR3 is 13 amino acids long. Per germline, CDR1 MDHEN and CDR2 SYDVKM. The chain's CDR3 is CASSLQGTGELFF. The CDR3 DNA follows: TGTGCCAGCAGCCTACAGGGCACCGGGGAGCTGTTTTTT.